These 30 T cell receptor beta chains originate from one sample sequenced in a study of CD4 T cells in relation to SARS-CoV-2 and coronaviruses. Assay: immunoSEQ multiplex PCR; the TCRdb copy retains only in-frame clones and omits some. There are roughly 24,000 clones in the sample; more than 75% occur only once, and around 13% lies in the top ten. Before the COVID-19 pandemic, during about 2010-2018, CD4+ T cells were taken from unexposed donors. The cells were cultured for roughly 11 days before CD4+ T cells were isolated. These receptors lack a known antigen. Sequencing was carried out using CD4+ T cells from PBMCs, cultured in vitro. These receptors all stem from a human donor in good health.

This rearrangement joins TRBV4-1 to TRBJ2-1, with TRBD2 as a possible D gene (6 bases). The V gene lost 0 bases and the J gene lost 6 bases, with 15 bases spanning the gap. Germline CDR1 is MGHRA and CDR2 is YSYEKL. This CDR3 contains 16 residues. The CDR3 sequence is CASSQDQGLPRNEQFF. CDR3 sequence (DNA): TGCGCCAGCAGCCAAGATCAGGGACTCCCGCGCAATGAGCAGTTCTTC.

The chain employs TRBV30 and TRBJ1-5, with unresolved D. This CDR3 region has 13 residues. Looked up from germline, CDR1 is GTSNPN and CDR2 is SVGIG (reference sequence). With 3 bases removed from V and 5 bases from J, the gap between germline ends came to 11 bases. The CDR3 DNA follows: TGTGCCTGGAGAGCTAGAGCAGATCAGCCCCAGCATTTT. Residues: CAWRARADQPQHF.

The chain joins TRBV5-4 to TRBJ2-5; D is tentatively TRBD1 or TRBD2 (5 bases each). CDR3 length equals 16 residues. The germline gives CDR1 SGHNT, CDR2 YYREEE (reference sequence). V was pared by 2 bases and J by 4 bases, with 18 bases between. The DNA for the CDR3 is TGTGCCAGCAGCTTCGTGGCGGCCCTTGGGGGAGAGACCCAGTACTTC. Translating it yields CASSFVAALGGETQYF.

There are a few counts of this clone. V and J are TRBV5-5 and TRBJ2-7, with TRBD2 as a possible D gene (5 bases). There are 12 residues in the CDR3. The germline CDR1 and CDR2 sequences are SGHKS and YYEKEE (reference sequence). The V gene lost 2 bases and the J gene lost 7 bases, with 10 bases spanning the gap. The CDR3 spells CASSLSTSEQYF. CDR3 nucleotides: TGTGCCAGCAGCTTATCAACTAGTGAGCAGTACTTC.

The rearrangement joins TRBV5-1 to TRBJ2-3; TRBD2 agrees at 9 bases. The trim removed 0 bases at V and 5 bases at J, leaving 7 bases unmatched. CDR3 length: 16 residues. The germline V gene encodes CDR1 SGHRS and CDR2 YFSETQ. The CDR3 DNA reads TGCGCCAGCAGCTTGGGGACGGGACTAGCTAAAGATACGCAGTATTTT. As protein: CASSLGTGLAKDTQYF.

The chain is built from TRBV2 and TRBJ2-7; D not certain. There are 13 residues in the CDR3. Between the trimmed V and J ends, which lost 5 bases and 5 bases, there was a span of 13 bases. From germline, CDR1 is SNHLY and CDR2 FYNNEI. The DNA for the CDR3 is TGTGCCAGCAGTAAGTTGGGGTCCCACGAGCAGTACTTC. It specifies CASSKLGSHEQYF.

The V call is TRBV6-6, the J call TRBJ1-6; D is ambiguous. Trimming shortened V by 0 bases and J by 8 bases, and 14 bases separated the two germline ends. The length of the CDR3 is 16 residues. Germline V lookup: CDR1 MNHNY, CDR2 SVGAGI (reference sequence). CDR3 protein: CASSYSTPRHYSPLHF. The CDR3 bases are TGTGCCAGCAGTTACTCGACGCCCAGGCATTATTCACCCCTCCACTTT.

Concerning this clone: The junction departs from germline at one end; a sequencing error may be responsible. The CDR3 reads CASSTRRPEAQYF. The CDR3 nucleotides are TGTGCCAGCAGTACCCGGAGGCCAGAGGCCCAGTACTTC. The rearrangement uses TRBV6-2 or TRBV6-3 and TRBJ2-5; the D gene is possibly TRBD2 (5 bases). Germline V CDR1 and CDR2: MNHEY, SVGEGT. The CDR3 extends over 13 amino acids.

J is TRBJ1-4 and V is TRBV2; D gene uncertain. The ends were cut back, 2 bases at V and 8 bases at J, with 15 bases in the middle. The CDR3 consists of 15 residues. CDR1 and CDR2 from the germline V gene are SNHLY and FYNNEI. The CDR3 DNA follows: TGTGCCAGCAGTGAAAGTGGCGAAGCCGTGGAAAAACTGTTTTTT. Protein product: CASSESGEAVEKLFF. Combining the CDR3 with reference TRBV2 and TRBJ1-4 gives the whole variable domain EPEVTQTPSHQVTQMGQEVILRCVPISNHLYFYWYRQILGQKVEFLVSFYNNEISEKSEIFDDQFSVERPDGSNFTLKIRSTKLEDSAMYFCASSESGEAVEKLFFGSGTQLSVL.

The CDR3 spells CASRLNTEAFF. The CDR3 DNA is TGTGCCAGCAGACTTAACACTGAAGCTTTCTTT. The chain joins TRBV6-5 to TRBJ1-1; D gene ambiguous. This CDR3 has 11 residues. The germline CDR1 and CDR2 sequences are MNHEY and SVGAGI. The V end was cut by 6 bases, the J end by 2 bases, with 4 bases between.

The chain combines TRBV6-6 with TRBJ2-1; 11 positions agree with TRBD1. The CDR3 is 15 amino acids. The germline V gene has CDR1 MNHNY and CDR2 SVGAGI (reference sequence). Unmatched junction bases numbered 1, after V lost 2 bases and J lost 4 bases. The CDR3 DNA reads TGTGCCAGCAGTTACGGACAGGGGGCTTACAATGAGCAGTTCTTC. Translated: CASSYGQGAYNEQFF.

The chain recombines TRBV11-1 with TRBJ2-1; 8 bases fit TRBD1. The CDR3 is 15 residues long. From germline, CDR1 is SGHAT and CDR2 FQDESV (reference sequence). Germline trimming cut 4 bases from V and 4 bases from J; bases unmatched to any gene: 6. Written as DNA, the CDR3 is TGTGCCAGCAGCTCAGACAGGGGATTATACAATGAGCAGTTCTTC. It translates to CASSSDRGLYNEQFF.

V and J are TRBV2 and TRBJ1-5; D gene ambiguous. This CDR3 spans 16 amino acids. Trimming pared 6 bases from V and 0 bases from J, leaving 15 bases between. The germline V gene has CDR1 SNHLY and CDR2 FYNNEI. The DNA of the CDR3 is TGTGCCAGCAGACCCCCGGGATCGTCTAGCAATCAGCCCCAGCATTTT. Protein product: CASRPPGSSSNQPQHF.

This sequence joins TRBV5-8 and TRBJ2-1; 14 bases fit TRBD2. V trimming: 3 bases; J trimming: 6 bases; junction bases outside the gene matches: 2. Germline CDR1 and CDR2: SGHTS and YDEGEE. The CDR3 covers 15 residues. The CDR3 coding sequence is TGTGCCAGCAGCTCCGGACTAGCGGGGGGCAATGAGCAGTTCTTC. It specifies CASSSGLAGGNEQFF.

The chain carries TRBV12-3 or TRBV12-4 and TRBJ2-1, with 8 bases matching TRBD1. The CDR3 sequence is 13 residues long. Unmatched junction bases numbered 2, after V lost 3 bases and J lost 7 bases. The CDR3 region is CASSFGDRNEQFF. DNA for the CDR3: TGTGCCAGCAGTTTCGGGGACAGGAATGAGCAGTTCTTC.

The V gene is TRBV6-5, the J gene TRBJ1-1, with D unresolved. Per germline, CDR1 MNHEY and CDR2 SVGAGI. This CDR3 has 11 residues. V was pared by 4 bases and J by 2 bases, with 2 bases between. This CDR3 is CASSSNTEAFF. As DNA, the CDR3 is TGTGCCAGCAGTTCAAACACTGAAGCTTTCTTT.

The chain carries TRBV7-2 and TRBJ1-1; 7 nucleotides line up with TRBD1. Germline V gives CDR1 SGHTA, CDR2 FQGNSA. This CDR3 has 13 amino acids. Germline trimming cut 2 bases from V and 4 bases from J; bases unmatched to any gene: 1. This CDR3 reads CASSLNRGTEAFF. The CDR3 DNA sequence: TGTGCCAGCAGCTTAAACAGGGGCACTGAAGCTTTCTTT.

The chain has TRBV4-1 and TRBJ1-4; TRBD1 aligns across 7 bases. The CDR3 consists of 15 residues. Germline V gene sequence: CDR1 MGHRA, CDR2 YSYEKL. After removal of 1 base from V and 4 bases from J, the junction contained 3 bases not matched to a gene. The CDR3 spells CASSQAGQSNEKLFF. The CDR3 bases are TGCGCCAGCAGCCAAGCGGGACAGAGTAATGAAAAACTGTTTTTT.

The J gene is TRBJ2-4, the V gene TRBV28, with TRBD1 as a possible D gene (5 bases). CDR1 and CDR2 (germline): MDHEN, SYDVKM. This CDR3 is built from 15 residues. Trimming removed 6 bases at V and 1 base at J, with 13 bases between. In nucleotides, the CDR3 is TGTGCCAGCAGCCATAGGGGAATGGCCAAAAACATTCAGTACTTC. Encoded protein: CASSHRGMAKNIQYF.

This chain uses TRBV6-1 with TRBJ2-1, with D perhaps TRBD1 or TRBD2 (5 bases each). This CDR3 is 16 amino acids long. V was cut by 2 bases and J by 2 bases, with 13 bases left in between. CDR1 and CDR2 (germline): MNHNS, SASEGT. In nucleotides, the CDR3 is TGTGCCAGCAGTGAATTCAACGGGGCACCCTACAATGAGCAGTTCTTC. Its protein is CASSEFNGAPYNEQFF.

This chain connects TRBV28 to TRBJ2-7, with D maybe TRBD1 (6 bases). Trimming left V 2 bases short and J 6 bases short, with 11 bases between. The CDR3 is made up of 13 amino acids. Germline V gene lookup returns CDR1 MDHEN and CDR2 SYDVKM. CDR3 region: CASSLLRQAEQYF. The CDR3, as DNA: TGTGCCAGCAGTTTACTGAGACAGGCCGAGCAGTACTTC.

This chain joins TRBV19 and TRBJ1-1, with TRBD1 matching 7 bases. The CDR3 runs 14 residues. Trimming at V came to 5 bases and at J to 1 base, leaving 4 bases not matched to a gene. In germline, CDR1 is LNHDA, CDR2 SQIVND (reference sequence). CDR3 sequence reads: CASSSRTGNTEAFF. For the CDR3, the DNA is TGTGCCAGTAGTTCACGGACAGGGAACACTGAAGCTTTCTTT.

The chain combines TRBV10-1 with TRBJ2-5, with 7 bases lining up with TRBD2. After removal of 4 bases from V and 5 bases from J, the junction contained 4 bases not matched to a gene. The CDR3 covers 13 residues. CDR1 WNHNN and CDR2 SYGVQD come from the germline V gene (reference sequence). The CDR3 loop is CASSALAQETQYF. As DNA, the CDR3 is TGCGCCAGCAGTGCACTAGCGCAGGAGACCCAGTACTTC.

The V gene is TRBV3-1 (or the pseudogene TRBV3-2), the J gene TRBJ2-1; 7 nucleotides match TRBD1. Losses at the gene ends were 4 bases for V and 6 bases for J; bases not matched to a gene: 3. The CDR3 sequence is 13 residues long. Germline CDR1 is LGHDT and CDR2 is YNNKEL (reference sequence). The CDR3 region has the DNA TGTGCCAGCAGCCGACAGGGTGGCAATGAGCAGTTCTTC. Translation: CASSRQGGNEQFF.

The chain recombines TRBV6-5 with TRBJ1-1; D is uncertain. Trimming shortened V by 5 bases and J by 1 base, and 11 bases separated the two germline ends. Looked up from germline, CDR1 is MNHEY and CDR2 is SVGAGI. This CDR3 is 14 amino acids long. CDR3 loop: CASSSPGRNTEAFF. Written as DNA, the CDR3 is TGTGCCAGCAGTAGTCCCGGGAGGAACACTGAAGCTTTCTTT.

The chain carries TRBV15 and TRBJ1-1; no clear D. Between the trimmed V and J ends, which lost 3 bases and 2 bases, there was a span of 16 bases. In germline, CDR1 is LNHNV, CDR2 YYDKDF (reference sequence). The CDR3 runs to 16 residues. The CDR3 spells CATSSPPGFYNTEAFF. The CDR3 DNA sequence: TGTGCCACCAGCAGTCCTCCGGGGTTTTACAACACTGAAGCTTTCTTT. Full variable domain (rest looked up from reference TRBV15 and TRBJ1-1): DAMVIQNPRYQVTQFGKPVTLSCSQTLNHNVMYWYQQKSSQAPKLLFHYYDKDFNNEADTPDNFQSRRPNTSFCFLDIRSPGLGDTAMYLCATSSPPGFYNTEAFFGQGTRLTVV.

The CDR3 DNA follows: TGCAGTGCTAGTTCAGGGAATGACGAATCGTGGCGTGGTTCGAAAAACATTCAGTACTTC. Translated: CSASSGNDESWRGSKNIQYF. This rearrangement joins TRBV20-1 to TRBJ2-4; maybe TRBD1 (5 bases). The germline V gene encodes CDR1 DFQATT and CDR2 SNEGSKA (reference sequence). V lost 3 bases and J 4 bases, leaving 31 bases between the germline ends. There are 20 residues in the CDR3.

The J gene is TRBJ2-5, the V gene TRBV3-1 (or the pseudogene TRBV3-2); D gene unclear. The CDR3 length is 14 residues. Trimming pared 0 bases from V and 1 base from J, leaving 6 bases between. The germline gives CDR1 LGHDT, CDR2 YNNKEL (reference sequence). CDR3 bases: TGTGCCAGCAGCCAAGAGGGCGCCCAAGAGACCCAGTACTTC. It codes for CASSQEGAQETQYF.

CDR3 sequence (DNA): TGTGCCAGTAGTATAGACCCGCCGGGACAGGGGAGAAATCAGCCCCAGCATTTT. Translation: CASSIDPPGQGRNQPQHF. V is TRBV19 and J is TRBJ1-5; TRBD1 agrees at 10 bases. The length of the CDR3 is 18 residues. The V gene's germline CDR1 is LNHDA and CDR2 SQIVND (reference sequence). Losses at the gene ends were 0 bases for V and 4 bases for J; bases not matched to a gene: 9.

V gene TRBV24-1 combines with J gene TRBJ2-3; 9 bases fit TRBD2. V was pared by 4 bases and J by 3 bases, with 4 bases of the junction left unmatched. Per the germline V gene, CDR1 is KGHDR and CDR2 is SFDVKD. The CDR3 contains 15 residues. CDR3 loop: CATSEREGYTDTQYF. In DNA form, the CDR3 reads TGTGCCACCAGTGAGCGGGAGGGGTATACAGATACGCAGTATTTT.